The 27 T cell receptor beta chains given below trace back to one sample, sequenced in a study of cytomegalovirus exposure and HLA in healthy donors. The primer mix had 60 Vbeta and 13 Jbeta primers. The repertoire was sequenced with immunoSEQ multiplex PCR; TCRdb's copy has only in-frame clones and lacks some. The sample includes 97,000 or so clones, about 81% of them seen just once. Sequencing was carried out using PBMCs. These receptors all come from a man between 40 and 49 years old in good health and CMV-seronegative.

V gene TRBV19 combines with J gene TRBJ1-1, with D possibly being TRBD1 (5 bases). V lost 6 bases, J lost 1 base, and 9 bases lay in between. Per germline, CDR1 LNHDA and CDR2 SQIVND (reference sequence). This CDR3 is built from 13 residues. For the CDR3, the DNA is TGTGCCAGTAGCACCGGACAGAACACTGAAGCTTTCTTT. Translation gives CASSTGQNTEAFF.

This CDR3 is CASSSAPGQGAYGELFF. In DNA, the CDR3 is TGTGCCAGCAGCTCAGCTCCGGGACAGGGGGCCTACGGGGAGCTGTTTTTT. V usage is TRBV7-6 and J usage is TRBJ2-2; 12 nucleotides align to TRBD1. Germline assignment: CDR1 SGHVS and CDR2 FNYEAQ. The junction had 10 bases not matched to a gene; V was cut back by 4 bases and J by 7 bases. The CDR3 has 17 amino acids.

V gene TRBV5-6 combines with J gene TRBJ1-3; perhaps TRBD1 as D (6 bases). This CDR3 contains 15 residues. Germline V gene data show CDR1 as SGHDT and CDR2 as YYEEEE. V dropped 0 bases and J dropped 2 bases, with 9 bases sitting between them. The CDR3: CASSLGPGAGNTIYF. CDR3 in DNA: TGTGCCAGCAGCTTGGGACCAGGGGCTGGAAACACCATATATTTT.

The chain employs TRBV14 and TRBJ2-7; 10 bases are a match to TRBD1. The CDR3 spans 16 residues. V dropped 3 bases and J dropped 4; count of bases not matched to a gene: 9. Germline assignment: CDR1 SGHDN and CDR2 FVKESK. The CDR3 nucleotides read TGTGCCAGCAGCCACACCCCGGGACAGGGGTTGTACGAGCAGTACTTC. Its protein product is CASSHTPGQGLYEQYF.

This sequence joins TRBV7-2 and TRBJ2-1; weak D call: TRBD2 (7 bases). The germline V and J ends were trimmed by 1 base and 6 bases, with 13 bases remaining between them. The length of the CDR3 is 15 residues. The germline CDR1 and CDR2 sequences are SGHTA and FQGNSA. The CDR3 is CASSLVRGAPNEQFF. The CDR3 nucleotides are TGTGCCAGCAGCTTAGTACGGGGGGCCCCCAATGAGCAGTTCTTC. The entire variable domain, with the rest obtained from reference TRBV7-2 and TRBJ2-1, is as follows: GAGVSQSPSNKVTEKGKDVELRCDPISGHTALYWYRQSLGQGLEFLIYFQGNSAPDKSGLPSDRFSAERTGGSVSTLTIQRTQQEDSAVYLCASSLVRGAPNEQFFGPGTRLTVL.

The CDR3 nucleotides read TGTGCCAGCAGCGCCGTAGAGGGAAATTCGTGGCATTTT. Translating it yields CASSAVEGNSWHF. J is TRBJ1-5 and V is TRBV2; D remains unclear. The CDR3 is made up of 13 amino acids. V lost 6 bases and J lost 15, with 21 bases in between. The germline V gene has CDR1 SNHLY and CDR2 FYNNEI.

J is TRBJ1-4 and V is TRBV10-3; 9 positions match TRBD1. Looked up from germline, CDR1 is ENHRY and CDR2 is SYGVKD. V was pared by 2 bases and J by 8 bases, with 9 bases of the junction left unmatched. This CDR3 contains 16 residues. In nucleotides, the CDR3 is TGTGCCATCAGTGAGAACACAGGGGGCAGGATGGAAAAACTGTTTTTT. This gives the protein CAISENTGGRMEKLFF.

This sequence joins TRBV29-1 and TRBJ2-3; D unresolved. This CDR3 contains 11 residues. Trimming stripped 8 bases from V and 5 bases from J, with 11 bases between. Germline CDR1 is SQVTM and CDR2 is ANQGSEA. The CDR3: CSLNRGDTQYF. In nucleotides, the CDR3 is TGCAGCCTAAATCGCGGAGATACGCAGTATTTT.

The rearrangement joins TRBV11-2 to TRBJ1-4; D possibly corresponds to TRBD1 (5 bases). The V and J ends lost 5 bases and 7 bases respectively, with 14 bases between them. The germline gives CDR1 SGHAT, CDR2 FQNNGV. This CDR3 has 14 residues. The CDR3, as DNA: TGTGCCAGCAGCAAAGGGCAGGGTGCTGAAAAACTGTTTTTT. Translating gives CASSKGQGAEKLFF.

V and J are TRBV4-1 and TRBJ2-4; the D is unclear. From germline, CDR1 is MGHRA and CDR2 YSYEKL. CDR3 length: 16 residues. Trimming took 1 base from V and 1 from J, leaving 11 bases between them. DNA of the CDR3: TGCGCCAGCAGCCAAGGCCAGGTTCGGGCCAAAAACATTCAGTACTTC. Protein sequence: CASSQGQVRAKNIQYF.

The DNA of the CDR3 is TGTGCCTGGAGGGGACAGGGGGAGACCGGAATCTACGAGCAGTACTTC. Amino acids: CAWRGQGETGIYEQYF. V is TRBV30 and J is TRBJ2-7; the match to TRBD1 covers 11 bases. V lost 3 bases and J lost 3; bases outside the gene matches: 10. The CDR3 sequence is 16 residues long. Germline values: CDR1 GTSNPN, CDR2 SVGIG (reference sequence).

The chain recombines TRBV6-6 with TRBJ1-3; TRBD1 might be the D (5 bases). The CDR3 totals 15 residues. The V gene's germline CDR1 is MNHNY and CDR2 SVGAGI (reference sequence). The germline V and J ends were trimmed by 6 bases and 4 bases, with 16 bases remaining between them. The CDR3 region is CASRGGRSGGNTIYF. The CDR3 nucleotides are TGTGCCAGCAGGGGGGGACGGTCGGGCGGAAACACCATATATTTT.

The chain employs TRBV25-1 and TRBJ1-1; the D is unclear. Germline V gives CDR1 MGHDK, CDR2 SYGVNS. Deletions cut 4 bases from V and 6 bases from J, with 15 bases between. The CDR3 is 14 amino acids. In DNA, the CDR3 is TGTGCCAGCAGTGTAGAAGGAGGGCCGGCTGAAGCTTTCTTT. Translation gives CASSVEGGPAEAFF.

CDR3 residues: CASSPTGGNTGELFF. For the CDR3, the DNA is TGTGCCAGCAGCCCGACAGGGGGTAACACCGGGGAGCTGTTTTTT. This chain uses TRBV27 with TRBJ2-2; 9 nucleotides align to TRBD1. CDR3 length: 15 residues. V dropped 6 bases and J dropped 2; count of bases not matched to a gene: 4. From germline, CDR1 is MNHEY and CDR2 SMNVEV (reference sequence).

This clone was counted between two and nine times. The chain joins TRBV7-9 to TRBJ1-5, with 7 nucleotides matching TRBD1. V was clipped by 3 bases and J by 2 bases; unmatched bases: 1. Per the germline V gene, CDR1 is SEHNR and CDR2 is FQNEAQ (reference sequence). CDR3 length: 14 amino acids. Written as DNA, the CDR3 is TGTGCCAGCAGCTTTGGGACAGGCAATCAGCCCCAGCATTTT. This gives the protein CASSFGTGNQPQHF.

This chain links TRBV5-6 with TRBJ2-3; 10 bases are a match to TRBD2. The ends lost 3 bases at V and 3 bases at J; junction bases unmatched: 7. Germline V gene sequence: CDR1 SGHDT, CDR2 YYEEEE. The CDR3 covers 16 residues. CDR3 nucleotides: TGTGCCAGCAGCTACGTAGCGGGGGGTGATACAGATACGCAGTATTTT. Translation gives CASSYVAGGDTDTQYF.

This chain uses TRBV7-9 with TRBJ2-7; 7 bases are a match to TRBD1. CDR1 SEHNR and CDR2 FQNEAQ come from the germline V gene (reference sequence). Trimming cost V 5 bases and J 11 bases; bases outside gene matches: 18. CDR3 size: 15 residues. For the CDR3, the DNA is TGTGCCAGCAGCCGCAGTGCTGGACAGGTAATTAAGGAGTACTTC. Its protein product is CASSRSAGQVIKEYF.

The CDR3 sequence: CASSHGTAGNEQFF. In DNA, the CDR3 is TGTGCCAGCAGCCACGGGACGGCGGGAAATGAGCAGTTCTTC. The chain is built from TRBV5-6 and TRBJ2-1, with D perhaps matching TRBD2 (6 bases). Trimming took 4 bases from V and 7 from J, leaving 15 bases between them. Germline lookup yields CDR1 SGHDT and CDR2 YYEEEE. The CDR3 has 14 amino acids.

As regards this clone: The sample holds other DNA sequences that translate to the same CDR3. V usage is TRBV4-3 and J usage is TRBJ1-4; D not certain. CDR1 is LGHNA and CDR2 is YSLEER in the germline V gene. V lost 3 bases and J lost 0, with 17 bases in between. The CDR3 extends over 18 amino acids. The CDR3 coding sequence is TGCGCCAGCAGCCACCGATTTTTGCTGGGCGCAACTAATGAAAAACTGTTTTTT. Protein: CASSHRFLLGATNEKLFF.

This chain links TRBV5-1 with TRBJ2-2; 7 bases align to TRBD1. The germline V gene encodes CDR1 SGHRS and CDR2 YFSETQ. This CDR3 region has 15 residues. V lost 7 bases and J lost 0; bases outside the gene matches: 6. CDR3 nucleotides: TGCGCCAGCCGAAGACAGGGTTCGAACACCGGGGAGCTGTTTTTT. Amino acid sequence: CASRRQGSNTGELFF.

V and J are TRBV7-9 and TRBJ1-6, with D perhaps TRBD1 (6 bases). The V end was cut by 5 bases, the J end by 6 bases, with 14 bases between. The CDR3 is 15 residues long. Germline CDR1 and CDR2: SEHNR and FQNEAQ (reference sequence). The CDR3 DNA reads as TGTGCCAGCAGCCAGAACAGACAGGTTAATTCACCCCTCCACTTT. It translates to CASSQNRQVNSPLHF. The whole variable domain, filled in from reference TRBV7-9 and TRBJ1-6, reads DTGVSQNPRHKITKRGQNVTFRCDPISEHNRLYWYRQTLGQGPEFLTYFQNEAQLEKSRLLSDRFSAERPKGSFSTLEIQRTEQGDSAMYLCASSQNRQVNSPLHFGNGTRLTVT.

The J gene is TRBJ1-2, the V gene TRBV5-1; the D gene is possibly TRBD1 (6 bases). The germline V and J ends were trimmed by 4 bases and 3 bases, with 16 bases remaining between them. This CDR3 is 15 amino acids long. The V gene's germline CDR1 is SGHRS and CDR2 YFSETQ. The CDR3 region has the DNA TGCGCCAGCAGCCCGAGAGGGGGTGCGGACTATGGCTACACCTTC. Protein product: CASSPRGGADYGYTF.

The rearrangement links TRBV6-5 to TRBJ1-4, with 9 bases matching TRBD1. Germline V gene lookup returns CDR1 MNHEY and CDR2 SVGAGI. The CDR3 totals 15 residues. The V gene end was trimmed by 6 bases and the J gene end by 5 bases; junction bases not matched to a gene: 7. The CDR3 reads CASRFLTGGNEKLFF. The CDR3 nucleotides read TGTGCCAGCAGATTCCTGACAGGGGGGAATGAAAAACTGTTTTTT.

The chain joins TRBV19 to TRBJ2-1; TRBD2 matches 9 bases. CDR1 is LNHDA, CDR2 SQIVND, per germline (reference sequence). Trimming cost V 7 bases and J 4 bases; bases outside gene matches: 8. The CDR3 totals 15 residues. The CDR3 DNA is TGTGCCAGTAAACGGGCGGGGGGGCATTACAATGAGCAGTTCTTC. This translates into CASKRAGGHYNEQFF.

The V call is TRBV6-4, the J call TRBJ1-2; tentatively, D is TRBD1 (5 bases). The length of the CDR3 is 13 residues. Deletions cut 3 bases from V and 8 bases from J, with 13 bases between. Germline assignment: CDR1 MRHNA and CDR2 SNTAGT. CDR3 DNA: TGTGCCAGCAGTGAAGCAGGGTCAGGCGGCTACACCTTC. Its translation: CASSEAGSGGYTF.

The genes are TRBV28 and TRBJ1-5; TRBD1 agrees at 7 bases. This CDR3 is built from 12 residues. With V trimmed by 8 bases and J by 6 bases, 4 bases remained unmatched. The V gene's germline CDR1 is MDHEN and CDR2 SYDVKM. CDR3 DNA sequence: TGTGCCAGCGGCAGGGGGACTCAGCCCCAGCATTTT. Its translation: CASGRGTQPQHF.

This chain joins TRBV11-3 and TRBJ2-1, with 12 bases aligning to TRBD1. The CDR3 is 15 residues long. J was trimmed by 7 bases and V by 2 bases; bases with no gene match: 3. CDR1 and CDR2 from the germline V gene are SGHNT and YENEEA. CDR3 sequence reads: CASSLTGQGANEQFF. In DNA form, the CDR3 reads TGTGCCAGCAGCTTAACGGGACAGGGGGCGAATGAGCAGTTCTTC.